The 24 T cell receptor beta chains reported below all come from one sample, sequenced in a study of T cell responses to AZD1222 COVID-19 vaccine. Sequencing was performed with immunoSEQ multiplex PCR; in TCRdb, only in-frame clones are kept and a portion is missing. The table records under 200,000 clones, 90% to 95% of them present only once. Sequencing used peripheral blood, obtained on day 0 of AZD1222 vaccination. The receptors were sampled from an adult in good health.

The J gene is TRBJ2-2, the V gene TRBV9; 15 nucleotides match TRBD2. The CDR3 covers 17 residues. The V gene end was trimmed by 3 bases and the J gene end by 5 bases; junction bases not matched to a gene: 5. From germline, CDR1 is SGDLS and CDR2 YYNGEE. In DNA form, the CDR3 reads TGTGCCAGCAGCGCGGGGGGGACTAGCGGGAGGACCGGGGAGCTGTTTTTT. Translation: CASSAGGTSGRTGELFF.

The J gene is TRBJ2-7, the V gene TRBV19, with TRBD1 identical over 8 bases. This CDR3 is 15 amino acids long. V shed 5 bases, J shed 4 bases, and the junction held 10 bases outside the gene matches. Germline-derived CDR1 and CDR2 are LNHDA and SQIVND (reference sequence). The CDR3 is CASSPTGAGAYEQYF. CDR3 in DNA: TGTGCCAGTAGTCCGACAGGGGCAGGTGCATACGAGCAGTACTTC.

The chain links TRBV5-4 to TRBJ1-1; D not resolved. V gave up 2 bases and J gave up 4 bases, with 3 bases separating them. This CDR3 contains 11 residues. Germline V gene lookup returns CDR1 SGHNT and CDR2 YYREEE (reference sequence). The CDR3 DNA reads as TGTGCCAGCAGCTTCTCCACTGAAGCTTTCTTT. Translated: CASSFSTEAFF. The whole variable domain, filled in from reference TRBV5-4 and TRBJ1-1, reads ETGVTQSPTHLIKTRGQQVTLRCSSQSGHNTVSWYQQALGQGPQFIFQYYREEENGRGNFPPRFSGLQFPNYSSELNVNALELDDSALYLCASSFSTEAFFGQGTRLTVV.

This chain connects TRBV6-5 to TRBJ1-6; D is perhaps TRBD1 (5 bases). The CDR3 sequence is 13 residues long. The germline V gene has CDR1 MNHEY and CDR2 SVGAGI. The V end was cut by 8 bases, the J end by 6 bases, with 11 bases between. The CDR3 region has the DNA TGTGCCAGCCACGACAGTCGTAATTCACCCCTCCACTTT. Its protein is CASHDSRNSPLHF.

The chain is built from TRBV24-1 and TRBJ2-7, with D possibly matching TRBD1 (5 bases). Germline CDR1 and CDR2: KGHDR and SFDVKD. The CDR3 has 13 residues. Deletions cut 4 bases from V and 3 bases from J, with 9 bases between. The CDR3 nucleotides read TGTGCCACCAGTGACCCCGACAGCTACGAGCAGTACTTC. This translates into CATSDPDSYEQYF.

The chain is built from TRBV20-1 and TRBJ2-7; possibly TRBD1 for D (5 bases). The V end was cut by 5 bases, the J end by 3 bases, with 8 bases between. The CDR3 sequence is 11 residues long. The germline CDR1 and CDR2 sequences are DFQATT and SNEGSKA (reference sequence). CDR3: CSALRDYEQYF. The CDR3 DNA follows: TGCAGTGCTCTCAGGGACTACGAGCAGTACTTC.

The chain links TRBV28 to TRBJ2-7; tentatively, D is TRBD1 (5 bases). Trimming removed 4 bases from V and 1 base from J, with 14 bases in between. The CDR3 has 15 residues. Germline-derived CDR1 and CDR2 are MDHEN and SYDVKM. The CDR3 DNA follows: TGTGCCAGCAGTTGGCAGGGAAGGAAGTCCTACGAGCAGTACTTC. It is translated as CASSWQGRKSYEQYF.

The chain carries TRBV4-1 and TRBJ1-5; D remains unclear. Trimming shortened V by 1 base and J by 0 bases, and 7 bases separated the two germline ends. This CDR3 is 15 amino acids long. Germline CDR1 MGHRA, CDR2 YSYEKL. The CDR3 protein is CASSQVLGSNQPQHF. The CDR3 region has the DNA TGCGCCAGCAGCCAAGTCTTGGGTAGCAATCAGCCCCAGCATTTT.

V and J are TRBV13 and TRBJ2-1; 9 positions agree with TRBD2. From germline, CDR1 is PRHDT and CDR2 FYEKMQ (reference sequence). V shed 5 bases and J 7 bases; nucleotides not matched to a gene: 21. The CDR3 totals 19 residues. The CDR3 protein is CASSPVGSGSGSLKNEQFF. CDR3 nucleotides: TGTGCCAGCAGCCCCGTGGGGTCTGGTAGCGGGAGTTTAAAGAATGAGCAGTTCTTC. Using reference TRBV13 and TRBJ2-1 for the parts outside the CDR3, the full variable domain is AAGVIQSPRHLIKEKRETATLKCYPIPRHDTVYWYQQGPGQDPQFLISFYEKMQSDKGSIPDRFSAQQFSDYHSELNMSSLELGDSALYFCASSPVGSGSGSLKNEQFFGPGTRLTVL.

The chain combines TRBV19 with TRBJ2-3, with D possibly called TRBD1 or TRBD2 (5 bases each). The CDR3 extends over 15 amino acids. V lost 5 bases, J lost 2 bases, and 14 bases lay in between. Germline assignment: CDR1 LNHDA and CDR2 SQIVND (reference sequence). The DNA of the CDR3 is TGTGCCAGTAGTCCTCCGGGGCCTGCCACAGATACGCAGTATTTT. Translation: CASSPPGPATDTQYF.

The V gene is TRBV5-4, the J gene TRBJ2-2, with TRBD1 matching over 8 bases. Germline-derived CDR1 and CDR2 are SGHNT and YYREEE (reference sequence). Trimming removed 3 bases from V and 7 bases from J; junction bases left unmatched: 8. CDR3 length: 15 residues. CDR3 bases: TGTGCCAGCAGCTGGGAGACAGGGGCAAACGGGGAGCTGTTTTTT. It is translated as CASSWETGANGELFF.

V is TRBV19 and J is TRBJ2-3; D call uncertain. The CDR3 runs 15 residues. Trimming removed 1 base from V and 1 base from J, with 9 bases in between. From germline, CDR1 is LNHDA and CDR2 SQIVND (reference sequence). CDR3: CASSIGAAGTDTQYF. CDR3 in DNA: TGTGCCAGTAGTATAGGGGCAGCTGGCACAGATACGCAGTATTTT.

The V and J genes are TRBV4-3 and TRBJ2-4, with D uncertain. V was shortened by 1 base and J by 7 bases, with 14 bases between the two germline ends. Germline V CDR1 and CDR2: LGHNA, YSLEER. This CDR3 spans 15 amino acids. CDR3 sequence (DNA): TGCGCCAGCAGCCAAGTTGTAGGTAGTAGGAACATTCAGTACTTC. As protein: CASSQVVGSRNIQYF.

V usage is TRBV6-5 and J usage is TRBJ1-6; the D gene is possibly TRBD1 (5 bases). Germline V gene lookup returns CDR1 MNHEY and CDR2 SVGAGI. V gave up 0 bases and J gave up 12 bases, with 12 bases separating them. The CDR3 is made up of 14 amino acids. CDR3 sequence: CASSYSGPPLPLHF. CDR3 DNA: TGTGCCAGCAGTTACTCGGGACCACCTCTACCCCTCCACTTT.

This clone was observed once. CDR3 loop: CASSQDGAQMIREQFF. The CDR3 region has the DNA TGCGCCAGCAGCCAAGATGGAGCACAAATGATCCGTGAGCAGTTCTTC. V and J are TRBV4-1 and TRBJ2-1; D is undetermined. V was cut by 0 bases and J by 9 bases, with 18 bases left in between. CDR1 MGHRA and CDR2 YSYEKL come from the germline V gene. CDR3 size: 16 residues.

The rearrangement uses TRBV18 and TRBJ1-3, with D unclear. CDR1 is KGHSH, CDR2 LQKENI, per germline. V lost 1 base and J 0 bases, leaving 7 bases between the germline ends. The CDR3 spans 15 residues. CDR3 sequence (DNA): TGTGCCAGCTCACCACTACTGAGCTCTGGAAACACCATATATTTT. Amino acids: CASSPLLSSGNTIYF.

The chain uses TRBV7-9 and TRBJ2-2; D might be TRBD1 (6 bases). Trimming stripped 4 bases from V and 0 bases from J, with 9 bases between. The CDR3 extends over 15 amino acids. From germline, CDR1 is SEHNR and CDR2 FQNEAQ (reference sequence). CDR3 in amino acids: CASSSGTSNTGELFF. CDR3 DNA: TGTGCCAGCAGCTCCGGGACATCGAACACCGGGGAGCTGTTTTTT.

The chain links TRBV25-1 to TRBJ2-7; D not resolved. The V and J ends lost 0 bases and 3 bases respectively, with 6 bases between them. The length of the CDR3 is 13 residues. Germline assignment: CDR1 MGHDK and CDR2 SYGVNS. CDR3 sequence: CASSEYWGYEQYF. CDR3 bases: TGTGCCAGCAGTGAATATTGGGGCTACGAGCAGTACTTC.

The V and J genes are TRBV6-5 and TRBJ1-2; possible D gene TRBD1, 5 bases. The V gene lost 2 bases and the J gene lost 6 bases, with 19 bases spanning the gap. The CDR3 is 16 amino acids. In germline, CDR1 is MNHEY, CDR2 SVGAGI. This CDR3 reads CASSYDTLLGRNGYTF. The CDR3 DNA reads TGTGCCAGCAGTTACGACACCCTTCTGGGGCGGAATGGCTACACCTTC.

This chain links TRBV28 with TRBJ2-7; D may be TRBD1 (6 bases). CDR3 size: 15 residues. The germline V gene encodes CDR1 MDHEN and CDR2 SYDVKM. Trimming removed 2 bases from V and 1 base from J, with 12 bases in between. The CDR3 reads CASSLQRQESYEQYF. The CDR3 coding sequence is TGTGCCAGCAGTTTACAAAGACAGGAGTCCTACGAGCAGTACTTC.

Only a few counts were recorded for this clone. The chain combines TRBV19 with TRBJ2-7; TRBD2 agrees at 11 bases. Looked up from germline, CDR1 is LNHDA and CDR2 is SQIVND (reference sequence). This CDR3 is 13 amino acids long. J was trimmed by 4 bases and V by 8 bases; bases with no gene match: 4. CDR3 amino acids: CASSGLAVYEQYF. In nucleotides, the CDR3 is TGTGCCAGTTCGGGACTAGCGGTATACGAGCAGTACTTC.

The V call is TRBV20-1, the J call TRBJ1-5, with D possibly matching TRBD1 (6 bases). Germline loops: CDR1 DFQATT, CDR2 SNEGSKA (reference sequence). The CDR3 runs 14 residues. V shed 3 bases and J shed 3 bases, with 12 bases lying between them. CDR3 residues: CSASSGQDNQPQHF. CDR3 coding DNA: TGCAGTGCTAGTTCGGGACAAGACAATCAGCCCCAGCATTTT.

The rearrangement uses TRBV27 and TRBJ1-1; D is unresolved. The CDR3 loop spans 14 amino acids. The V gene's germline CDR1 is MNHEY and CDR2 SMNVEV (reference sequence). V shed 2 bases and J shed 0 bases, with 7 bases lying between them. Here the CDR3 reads CASSLKPLNTEAFF. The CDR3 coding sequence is TGTGCCAGCAGTTTAAAGCCCCTGAACACTGAAGCTTTCTTT.

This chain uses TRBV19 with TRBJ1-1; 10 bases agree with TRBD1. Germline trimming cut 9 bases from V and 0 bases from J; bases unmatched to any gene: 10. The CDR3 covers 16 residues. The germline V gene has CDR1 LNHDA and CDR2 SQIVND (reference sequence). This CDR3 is CASRAGDRGLNTEAFF. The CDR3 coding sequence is TGTGCCAGCCGAGCGGGGGACAGGGGCCTGAACACTGAAGCTTTCTTT.